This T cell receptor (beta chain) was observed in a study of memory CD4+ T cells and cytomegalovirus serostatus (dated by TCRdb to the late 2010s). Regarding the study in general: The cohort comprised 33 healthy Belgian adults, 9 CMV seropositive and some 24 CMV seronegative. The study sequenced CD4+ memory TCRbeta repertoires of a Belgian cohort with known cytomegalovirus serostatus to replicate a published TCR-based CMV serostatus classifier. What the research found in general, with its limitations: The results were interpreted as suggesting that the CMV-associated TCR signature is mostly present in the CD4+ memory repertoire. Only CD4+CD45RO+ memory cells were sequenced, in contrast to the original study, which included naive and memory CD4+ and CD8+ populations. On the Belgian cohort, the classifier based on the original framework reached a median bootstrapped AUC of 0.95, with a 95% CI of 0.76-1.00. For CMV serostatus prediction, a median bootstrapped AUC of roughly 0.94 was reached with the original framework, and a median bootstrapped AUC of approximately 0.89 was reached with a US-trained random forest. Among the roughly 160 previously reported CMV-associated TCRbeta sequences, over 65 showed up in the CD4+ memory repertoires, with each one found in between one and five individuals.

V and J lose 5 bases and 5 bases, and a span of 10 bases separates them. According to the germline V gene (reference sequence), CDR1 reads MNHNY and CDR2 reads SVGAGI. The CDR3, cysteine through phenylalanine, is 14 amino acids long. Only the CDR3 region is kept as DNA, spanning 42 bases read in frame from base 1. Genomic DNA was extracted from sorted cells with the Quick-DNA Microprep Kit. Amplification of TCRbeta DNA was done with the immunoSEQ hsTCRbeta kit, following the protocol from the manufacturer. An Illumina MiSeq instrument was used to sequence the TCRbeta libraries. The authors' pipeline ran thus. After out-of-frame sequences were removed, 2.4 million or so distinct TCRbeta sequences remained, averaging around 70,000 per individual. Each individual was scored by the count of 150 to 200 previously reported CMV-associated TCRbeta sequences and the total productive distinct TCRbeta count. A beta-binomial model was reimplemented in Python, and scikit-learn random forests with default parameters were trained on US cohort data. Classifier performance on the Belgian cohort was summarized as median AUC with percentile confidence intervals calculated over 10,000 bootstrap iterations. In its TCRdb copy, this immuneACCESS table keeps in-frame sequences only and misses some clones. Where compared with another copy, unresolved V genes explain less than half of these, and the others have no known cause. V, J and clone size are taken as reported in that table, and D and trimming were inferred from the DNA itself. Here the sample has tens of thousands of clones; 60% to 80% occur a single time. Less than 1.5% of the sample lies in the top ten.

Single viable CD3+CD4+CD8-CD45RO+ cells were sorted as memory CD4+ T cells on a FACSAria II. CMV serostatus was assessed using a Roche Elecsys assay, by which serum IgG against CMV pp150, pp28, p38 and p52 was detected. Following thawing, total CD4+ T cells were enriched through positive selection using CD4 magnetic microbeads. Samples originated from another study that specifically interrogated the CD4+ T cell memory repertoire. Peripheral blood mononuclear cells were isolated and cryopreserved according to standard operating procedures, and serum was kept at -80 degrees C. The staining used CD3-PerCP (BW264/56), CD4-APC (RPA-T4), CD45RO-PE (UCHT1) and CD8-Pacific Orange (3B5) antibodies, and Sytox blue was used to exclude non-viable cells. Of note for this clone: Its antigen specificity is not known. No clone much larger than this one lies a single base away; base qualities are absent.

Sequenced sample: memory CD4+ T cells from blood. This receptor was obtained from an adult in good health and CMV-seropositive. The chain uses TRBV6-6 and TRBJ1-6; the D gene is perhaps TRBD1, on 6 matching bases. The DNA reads TGTGCCAGCAGTCAGGACAGAAATAATTCACCCCTCCACTTT. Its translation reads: CASSQDRNNSPLHF.